The source of this T cell receptor beta chain is a study of blood T cell repertoires in COVID-19. Study context: Spain, Italy and the United States supplied samples that represented acute and convalescent COVID-19. T cells, B-cell-depleted T cells, or PBMCs supplied cDNA or gDNA.

As processed by the authors: Amplification of reference gene primers was used by the study to estimate nucleated cell counts. Sequencing used immunoSEQ multiplex PCR; TCRdb keeps in-frame clones, though not all of them. The V and J calls and clone size were taken over from that table, and D and trimming were inferred from the DNA. This table holds approximately 80,000 clones, around 81% found once. Germline V gene data show CDR1 as KGHDR and CDR2 as SFDVKD. The CDR3 sequence is 14 residues long. Trimming took 4 bases from V and 5 from J, leaving 14 bases between them. The TCR comes from a man of 80 years or more with acute or convalescent COVID-19. The sample was peripheral blood. J is TRBJ2-7 and V is TRBV24-1, with a tentative D call TRBD1 (5 bases). CDR3 bases: TGTGCCACCAGTGAAGATCGGACACGCGACGAGCAGTACTTC. Protein: CATSEDRTRDEQYF.